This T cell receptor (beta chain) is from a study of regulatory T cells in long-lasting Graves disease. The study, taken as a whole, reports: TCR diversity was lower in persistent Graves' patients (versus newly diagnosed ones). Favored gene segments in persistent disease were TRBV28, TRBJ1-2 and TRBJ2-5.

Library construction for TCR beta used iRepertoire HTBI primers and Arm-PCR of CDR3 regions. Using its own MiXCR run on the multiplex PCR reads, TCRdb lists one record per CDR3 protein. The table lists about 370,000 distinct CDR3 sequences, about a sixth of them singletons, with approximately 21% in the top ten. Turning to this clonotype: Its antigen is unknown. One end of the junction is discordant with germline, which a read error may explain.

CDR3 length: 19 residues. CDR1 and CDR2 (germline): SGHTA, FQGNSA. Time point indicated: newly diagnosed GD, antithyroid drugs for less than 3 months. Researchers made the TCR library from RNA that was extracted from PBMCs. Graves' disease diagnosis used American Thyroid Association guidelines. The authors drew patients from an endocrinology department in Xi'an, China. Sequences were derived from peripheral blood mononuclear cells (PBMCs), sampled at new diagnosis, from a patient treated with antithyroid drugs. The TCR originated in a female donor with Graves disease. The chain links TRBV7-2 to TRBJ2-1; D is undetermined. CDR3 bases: TGTGCCAGCAGCTCAAGGAGAAATCAGGCCCAGAGCTCCCACAATGAGCAGTTCTTC. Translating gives CASSSRRNQAQSSHNEQFF.